Listed here are 5 T cell receptor beta chains from one sample, sequenced in a study of T cells in Graves' hyperthyroidism and ophthalmopathy. TCR beta CDR3 sequences were amplified from RNA transcripts. Researchers ran a first-round RT-PCR on the TCR CDR3 using the HTBI primer set. TCRdb redid the calling of the multiplex PCR reads with MiXCR, one entry per CDR3 protein. The sample has about 710,000 distinct CDR3 sequences, around 15% seen once; the top ten hold 8.4%. Material for sequencing was blood. The receptors come from a man aged 18-30 years with Graves' hyperthyroidism.

The chain links TRBV5-1 to TRBJ2-1; D possibly corresponds to TRBD2 (6 bases). The germline gives CDR1 SGHRS, CDR2 YFSETQ. The CDR3 runs 15 residues. V lost 0 bases and J 4 bases, leaving 11 bases between the germline ends. Written as DNA, the CDR3 is TGCGCCAGCAGCTTGGTCGCGGGGTTATACAATGAGCAGTTCTTC. It codes for CASSLVAGLYNEQFF.

The rearrangement joins TRBV7-9 to TRBJ2-3; D is possibly TRBD2 (5 bases). The ends were cut back, 7 bases at V and 1 base at J, with 12 bases in the middle. Germline V CDR1 and CDR2: SEHNR, FQNEAQ (reference sequence). CDR3 length: 14 amino acids. CDR3 bases: TGTGCCAGCACCCTCCTCGGGGGCACAGATACGCAGTATTTT. This gives the protein CASTLLGGTDTQYF.

There are many counts of this clonotype. The chain uses TRBV7-2 and TRBJ2-3, with 7 bases fitting TRBD2. Trimming cost V 3 bases and J 6 bases; bases outside gene matches: 3. The CDR3 covers 13 residues. Germline assignment: CDR1 SGHTA and CDR2 FQGNSA. CDR3 loop: CASSFDGRDTQYF. The CDR3, as DNA: TGTGCCAGCAGCTTTGACGGGAGGGATACGCAGTATTTT.

This clonotype was picked up a small number of times. The chain uses TRBV19 and TRBJ2-2; D gene unclear. V was pared by 3 bases and J by 4 bases, with 9 bases between. Germline V gives CDR1 LNHDA, CDR2 SQIVND (reference sequence). The CDR3 length is 14 residues. CDR3 sequence: CASSIAPRTGELFF. The CDR3 region has the DNA TGTGCCAGTAGTATCGCCCCGCGCACCGGGGAGCTGTTTTTT.

This clonotype was recorded many times. This rearrangement joins TRBV30 to TRBJ1-2; TRBD1 might be the D (5 bases). This CDR3 region has 14 residues. Trimming pared 0 bases from V and 4 bases from J, leaving 12 bases between. Germline lookup yields CDR1 GTSNPN and CDR2 SVGIG (reference sequence). The CDR3 bases are TGTGCCTGGAGTGTACAGGCAATACTCTATGGCTACACCTTC. Amino acid sequence: CAWSVQAILYGYTF.